This T cell receptor beta chain was sequenced in a study of cytomegalovirus exposure and HLA in healthy donors. Study-level results: Rarity held for most TCR sequences, but there were some public TCRs that occurred in many donors.

Separation from the approximately 690-subject first cohort characterized the roughly 120-subject validation cohort, to which the donors belonged. The CDR3 sequence is 14 residues long. About this clone: Its antigen is undetermined.

The data were produced by immunoSEQ multiplex PCR, yet TCRdb's version contains in-frame clones alone and is incomplete. In the table there are some 130,000 clones, around nine tenths of which are singletons. Source material: PBMCs. The chain joins TRBV21-1 to TRBJ2-7; TRBD1 is taken as the D call from the table, unchecked against the DNA. TRBV21-1 is described as a pseudogene. The receptor was isolated from a woman aged 18-30 years in good health and CMV-seropositive. CDR3 protein: CASSKEGTGVEQYF. The CDR3 DNA follows: TGTGCCAGCAGCAAAGAGGGGACAGGGGTCGAGCAGTACTTC.